Below are 11 T cell receptor beta chains sequenced from a single sample in a study of T cells after posttransplantation cyclophosphamide. Treatment was busulfan-fludarabine conditioning, a marrow graft, and cyclophosphamide on days +3 and +4. Clones were read by immunoSEQ multiplex PCR, and TCRdb kept only the in-frame ones, dropping some. The sample yields fewer than 45,000 clones, around 80% seen once. This material consisted of CD4+ T cells sorted from blood, taken around 2,000 days after a stem cell transplant with posttransplant cyclophosphamide. The receptors were gathered from a female patient between 35 and 55 years old who received an allogeneic stem cell transplant from a related donor, was CMV-positive, and had no GVHD. These T cells may partly come from the graft donor.

The chain carries TRBV5-1 and TRBJ1-4; D is unresolved. V lost 1 base and J 7 bases, leaving 11 bases between the germline ends. The CDR3 has 14 amino acids. CDR1 and CDR2 from the germline V gene are SGHRS and YFSETQ. CDR3 in amino acids: CASSLLQAGEKLFF. Written as DNA, the CDR3 is TGCGCCAGCAGCTTGCTACAAGCGGGTGAAAAACTGTTTTTT.

This clone has only a few counts. The V call is TRBV19, the J call TRBJ1-2, with D possibly being TRBD1 (5 bases). Germline CDR1 reads LNHDA; CDR2 reads SQIVND (reference sequence). V was pared by 6 bases and J by 4 bases, with 12 bases between. The CDR3 has 13 amino acids. For the CDR3, the DNA is TGTGCCAGTAGACCGGGGGGGATCTATGGCTACACCTTC. Encoded protein: CASRPGGIYGYTF.

This clone was observed a single time. The J gene is TRBJ1-4, the V gene TRBV27; D gene ambiguous. V lost 1 base to trimming and J lost 0 bases, with 9 bases between them. The CDR3 runs 16 residues. Germline V gives CDR1 MNHEY, CDR2 SMNVEV (reference sequence). The CDR3 protein is CASSLWPRATNEKLFF. As DNA, the CDR3 is TGTGCCAGCAGTTTATGGCCTCGGGCAACTAATGAAAAACTGTTTTTT.

This clone appeared a single time. The chain's CDR3 is CASSSRDRGIPLDGYTF. The CDR3, as DNA: TGTGCCAGCAGCTCAAGGGACAGGGGCATCCCCTTGGATGGCTACACCTTC. The chain carries TRBV7-8 and TRBJ1-2; TRBD1 aligns across 10 bases. The CDR3 spans 17 residues. The trim removed 4 bases at V and 6 bases at J, leaving 14 bases unmatched. The germline V gene has CDR1 SGHVS and CDR2 FQNEAQ.

The gene calls are TRBV11-1 and TRBJ1-6; tentatively, D is TRBD1 (5 bases). V lost 5 bases and J lost 7, with 18 bases in between. The CDR3 loop spans 16 amino acids. Looked up from germline, CDR1 is SGHAT and CDR2 is FQDESV (reference sequence). CDR3 coding DNA: TGTGCCAGCAGCCTGACGGGTACAGGACAAAATTCACCCCTCCACTTT. It encodes CASSLTGTGQNSPLHF.

V usage is TRBV9 and J usage is TRBJ2-1, with 8 bases identical to TRBD2. The J segment lost 2 bases and the V segment lost 0 bases, leaving 10 bases of the junction unmatched. The CDR3 has 18 residues. Germline CDR1 is SGDLS and CDR2 is YYNGEE. The CDR3 sequence is CASSVGGGGGPPYNEQFF. For the CDR3, the DNA is TGTGCCAGCAGCGTAGGTGGAGGCGGGGGGCCCCCCTACAATGAGCAGTTCTTC.

This clone turned up a few times. The chain's CDR3 is CASSAQQGARSPLHF. CDR3 nucleotide sequence: TGTGCCAGCAGCGCGCAACAGGGGGCACGGTCACCCCTCCACTTT. This chain joins TRBV7-2 and TRBJ1-6, with TRBD1 identical over 9 bases. The V and J ends lost 5 bases and 10 bases, in that order; junction bases with no gene match: 9. In germline, CDR1 is SGHTA, CDR2 FQGNSA. This CDR3 comprises 15 residues.

About this clone: An end of the junction differs from the germline gene, which may be a read error. The chain employs TRBV25-1 and TRBJ1-5; D not resolved. CDR1 is MGHDK, CDR2 SYGVNS, per germline. CDR3 length: 14 amino acids. Here the CDR3 reads CASSESSFNQPQHF. CDR3 nucleotide sequence: TGTGCCAGCAGCGAATCCAGTTTTAATCAGCCCCAGCATTTT.

V usage is TRBV7-8 and J usage is TRBJ2-5; 8 nucleotides align to TRBD2. CDR1 is SGHVS, CDR2 FQNEAQ, per germline. The CDR3 loop spans 16 amino acids. The V and J ends lost 3 bases and 1 base, in that order; junction bases with no gene match: 7. CDR3: CASSFNSGTSQETQYF. CDR3 coding DNA: TGTGCCAGCAGCTTCAACTCCGGGACTAGCCAAGAGACCCAGTACTTC.

This chain connects TRBV11-3 to TRBJ2-7; D is possibly TRBD1 (5 bases). Germline CDR1 SGHNT, CDR2 YENEEA. This CDR3 region has 13 residues. V lost 5 bases, J lost 0 bases, and 8 bases lay in between. In DNA, the CDR3 is TGTGCCAGCAGCCTGGACACCTCCTACGAGCAGTACTTC. It is translated as CASSLDTSYEQYF.

The chain employs TRBV7-9 and TRBJ1-1, with 7 positions matching TRBD1. The trim removed 2 bases at V and 3 bases at J, leaving 9 bases unmatched. CDR3 length: 16 residues. Per germline, CDR1 SEHNR and CDR2 FQNEAQ (reference sequence). The CDR3 DNA is TGTGCCAGCAGCTTACTAGGGGGCAGAGGTGACACTGAAGCTTTCTTT. Translated, it gives CASSLLGGRGDTEAFF.